A selection of T cell receptor beta chains follows, all from one sample in a study of blood T cell repertoires in COVID-19. Assay used: immunoSEQ multiplex PCR; TCRdb lists only in-frame clones, some missing. The sample consists of more than 85,000 clones, around 85% of them appearing once. Sequenced input: peripheral blood. The receptors were sampled from a woman aged 60-75 years with acute or convalescent COVID-19. The CDR3 runs from the conserved cysteine through the conserved F or W. D genes are given only for firm matches. Size tells how often a clone was seen (once, few, many) or the class of an expanded clone, and some rows leave it out.

j_call: TRBJ2-5
clone_size: NA
v_call: TRBV6-5
d_call: NA
cdr3_nt: TGTGCCAGCCCAAAGGGGGAGACCCAGTACTTC
cdr3_aa: CASPKGETQYF

j_call: TRBJ1-1
clone_size: NA
v_call: TRBV9
d_call: NA
cdr3_nt: TGTGCCAGCAGCCCCCGCCGGGAGCCGAACACTGAAGCTTTCTTT
cdr3_aa: CASSPRREPNTEAFF

j_call: TRBJ1-3
clone_size: NA
v_call: TRBV11-2
d_call: NA
cdr3_nt: TGTGCCAGCAGCTTCGAGCGCAGCTCTGGAAACACCATATATTTT
cdr3_aa: CASSFERSSGNTIYF

j_call: TRBJ2-3
clone_size: NA
v_call: TRBV2
d_call: NA
cdr3_nt: TGTGCCAGGAGGAGCGGCAGAAGCACAGATACGCAGTATTTT
cdr3_aa: CARRSGRSTDTQYF

j_call: TRBJ2-1
clone_size: NA
v_call: TRBV7-2
d_call: TRBD2
cdr3_nt: TGTGCCAGCAGCTCGACTAGCGGGGGATACAATGAGCAGTTCTTC
cdr3_aa: CASSSTSGGYNEQFF

j_call: TRBJ2-3
clone_size: once
v_call: TRBV27
d_call: NA
cdr3_nt: TGTGCCAGCAGTTTAATGGCTCCCTCGGGGGCAGATACGCAGTATTTT
cdr3_aa: CASSLMAPSGADTQYF

j_call: TRBJ2-3
clone_size: NA
v_call: TRBV19
d_call: TRBD2
cdr3_nt: TGTGCCAGTAGTATCCTAGCGGGGAGGATAGATACGCAGTATTTT
cdr3_aa: CASSILAGRIDTQYF

j_call: TRBJ2-4
clone_size: NA
v_call: TRBV4-2
d_call: TRBD2
cdr3_nt: TGTGCCAGCAGTGAGGGACTAGCGGGGGGCAAGATAGACATTCAGTACTTC
cdr3_aa: CASSEGLAGGKIDIQYF

j_call: TRBJ1-4
clone_size: few
v_call: TRBV7-2
d_call: NA
cdr3_nt: TGTGCCAGCAGCCGCAGCCGGGGGTCTGCTAATGAAAAACTGTTTTTT
cdr3_aa: CASSRSRGSANEKLFF

j_call: TRBJ2-7
clone_size: NA
v_call: TRBV7-6
d_call: NA
cdr3_nt: TGTGCCAGCAGCACCCAACAGGGTTCGAGTTACGAGCAGTACTTC
cdr3_aa: CASSTQQGSSYEQYF

j_call: TRBJ2-1
clone_size: NA
v_call: TRBV3-1/TRBV3-2
d_call: NA
cdr3_nt: TGTGCCAGCAGCCAAGCGGGGGTGAATGAGCAGTTCTTC
cdr3_aa: CASSQAGVNEQFF

j_call: TRBJ1-2
clone_size: NA
v_call: TRBV12-5
d_call: TRBD1
cdr3_nt: TGTGCTAGTGGTTTGGCCCCAGGGGGCGTAAATGGCTACACCTTC
cdr3_aa: CASGLAPGGVNGYTF

j_call: TRBJ1-3
clone_size: NA
v_call: TRBV7-9
d_call: NA
cdr3_nt: TGTGCCAGCAGCTTAGGGGGGACAACTGGAAACACCATATATTTT
cdr3_aa: CASSLGGTTGNTIYF

j_call: TRBJ1-6
clone_size: NA
v_call: TRBV6-5
d_call: NA
cdr3_nt: TGTGCCAGTAGATTCGAGAGTTCCTATAATTCACCCCTCCACTTT
cdr3_aa: CASRFESSYNSPLHF

j_call: TRBJ1-4
clone_size: NA
v_call: TRBV11-2
d_call: TRBD1
cdr3_nt: TGTGCCAGCAGCCTGTCGAACCCGACAGGGGGAGGGGAAAAACTGTTTTTT
cdr3_aa: CASSLSNPTGGGEKLFF

j_call: TRBJ2-2
clone_size: NA
v_call: TRBV5-4
d_call: TRBD1
cdr3_nt: TGTGCCAGCAGCTTCCCGGGGACAGGATTGGGGGCCGGGGAGCTGTTTTTT
cdr3_aa: CASSFPGTGLGAGELFF

j_call: TRBJ2-3
clone_size: NA
v_call: TRBV5-6
d_call: NA
cdr3_nt: TGTGCCAGCAGCTTGGCAGGCAGGAAGCTTGTAGATACGCAGTATTTT
cdr3_aa: CASSLAGRKLVDTQYF

j_call: TRBJ2-7
clone_size: NA
v_call: TRBV5-5
d_call: NA
cdr3_nt: TGTGCCAGCCGTCCCGGCGGGGGCCCGTATCAGGACGAGCAGTACTTC
cdr3_aa: CASRPGGGPYQDEQYF

j_call: TRBJ2-3
clone_size: NA
v_call: TRBV5-1
d_call: NA
cdr3_nt: TGCGCCAGCAGCTTCGGGGGGCGCAGCACAGATACGCAGTATTTT
cdr3_aa: CASSFGGRSTDTQYF

j_call: TRBJ1-4
clone_size: NA
v_call: TRBV7-2
d_call: NA
cdr3_nt: TGTGCCAGCACCCTTTCCGGGGGGTTCAATGAAAAACTGTTTTTT
cdr3_aa: CASTLSGGFNEKLFF